This T cell receptor (beta chain) is from a study of OX40 agonist ivuxolimab in advanced cancers. Study-wide context: Those enrolled were approximately 78% male, with a mean age of roughly 62 years and ages from roughly 23 to 80.

This clone was picked up one time. Its antigen is currently unknown. Produced via immunoSEQ multiplex PCR; TCRdb's table is partial and in-frame only. The sample has approximately 75,000 clones, roughly 90% seen once. General observations from the study: Averaging showed that CD8+ T cells had more expanded clones than CD4+ did.

The origin of this receptor is an adult with an advanced solid tumor such as melanoma, head and neck, liver or kidney cancer. The sequencing here drew on CD4+ or CD8+ T cells sorted from blood, taken in a trial of the OX40 agonist ivuxolimab.

Here the CDR3 reads CASSKDRNTYEQYF. The CDR3 coding sequence is TGTGCCAGCAGCAAGGACAGAAACACCTACGAGCAGTACTTC. The rearrangement links TRBV21-1 to TRBJ2-7; the table's D gene call, TRBD1, was not cross checked with the DNA. TRBV21-1 is marked as a pseudogene. This CDR3 contains 14 residues.